Listed below are T cell receptor beta chains from one sample, sequenced in a study of T-cell reconstitution after alpha-beta-depleted transplantation in children. MiXCR, run by TCRdb on the PCR reads, gives a single entry per CDR3 protein. The sample contains about 210,000 distinct CDR3 sequences, approximately 19% of which appear only once. Source: PBMCs, mostly from graft donor cells, taken 360 days after TCRalphabeta/CD19-depleted stem cell transplant. These receptors were collected from a male patient aged 2 to 10 who had a stem cell transplant for acute lymphoblastic leukemia, so the T cells may come from the graft donor. Each CDR3 is given with its conserved first and last residue. D genes are given only for firm matches. Size tells how often a clone was seen (once, few, many) or the class of an expanded clone, and some rows leave it out.

TRBV29-1 | NA | NA | CSVGPGGSSGANVLTF
TRBV2 | NA | NA | CASSDPPSTDTQYF
TRBV10-3 | NA | NA | CAISESGAPGGTEAFF
TRBV29-1 | NA | few | CSGKTGTEAFF
TRBV7-6 | TRBD1 | once | CASSSNLRDRVPYEQYF
TRBV5-6 | NA | few | CASSLAGGDYQPQHF
TRBV12-3/TRBV12-4 | TRBD1 | NA | CASSPMGGQGGNYGYTF
TRBV20-1 | NA | NA | CSARQSADRDRGGSKTQYF
TRBV11-2 | NA | few | CASSSISRIYEQYF
TRBV12-3/TRBV12-4 | NA | NA | CASGGMTVYEQYF
TRBV2 | NA | NA | CASSAAARSGEKLFF
TRBV12-3/TRBV12-4 | NA | NA | CASSLTLQYHTQYF
TRBV6-5 | TRBD1 | NA | CASSYVRTGLGAGANVLTF
TRBV29-1 | NA | NA | CSVEVLRGYEQYF
TRBV5-4 | NA | few | CASSLVAASYNEQFF
TRBV7-9 | NA | NA | CASSFTGGGTDTQYF
TRBV12-3/TRBV12-4 | NA | few | CASSPPREGGEQYF
TRBV3-1 | NA | few | CASSPGRGQGSNEQFF
TRBV4-3 | NA | few | CASSQMGSYNEQFF
TRBV5-1 | NA | once | CASSHRGGQSTDTQYF
TRBV5-1 | TRBD2 | NA | CASSSGLAGGQETQYF
TRBV11-2 | TRBD2 | NA | CASSHGLAGRSTDTQYF
TRBV28 | NA | few | CASSHGTPGREQFF
TRBV25-1 | NA | few | CASSDGPRSMADTQYF
TRBV4-3 | NA | few | CASSQDTYMEAFF
TRBV12-3/TRBV12-4 | NA | few | CASSSSNRAGVTEAFF
TRBV12-3/TRBV12-4 | NA | many | CASSSEETQYF
TRBV7-8 | NA | NA | CASSHRVEKLFF
TRBV7-2 | NA | NA | CASSSGTPYQETQYF
TRBV12-3/TRBV12-4 | NA | NA | CSRGPRNNEQFF
TRBV16 | TRBD1 | many | CASSQSQGAMGAFF
TRBV21-1 | NA | few | CASSKGAGGQNNEQFF
TRBV5-4 | NA | few | CASSLDSTYEQYF
TRBV7-3 | TRBD1 | NA | CASSSPGQGVETQYF
TRBV2 | NA | NA | CASRPDGRYEQYF
TRBV2 | NA | NA | CASIRRNSYEQYF
TRBV10-3 | TRBD2 | many | CAIRTRLAGVGDTQYF
TRBV7-8 | NA | few | CASSLVTAVGISNQPQHF
TRBV12-3/TRBV12-4 | NA | many | CASSLKGDGNTIYF
TRBV19 | NA | NA | CASKERDSSYNEQFF
TRBV6-5 | NA | NA | CASSYSNRRRTDTQYF
TRBV12-3/TRBV12-4 | NA | NA | CASSLRGIPSYEQYF
TRBV6-5 | TRBD1 | NA | CASSYSTQGANEQFF
TRBV18 | NA | NA | CASSLSGGANVLTF
TRBV20-1 | NA | few | CSAQDNQPQHF
TRBV4-2 | NA | few | CASSQALWGSYEQYF